The rows below give T cell receptor beta chains drawn from one sample of a study of blood T cell repertoires in COVID-19. Repertoires were generated with immunoSEQ multiplex PCR, while TCRdb's copy carries only in-frame clones and drops some. This table holds about 270,000 clones, 75% to 90% found once. The sequenced material came from PBMCs or T cells enriched from blood (not recorded which). These receptors originate from a woman aged 30 to 39 with acute COVID-19. CDR3s include the opening cysteine and the closing phenylalanine or tryptophan. The D gene is left open where the match is weak. Size is stated for part of the rows, as once, few or many counts, or as a class when the clone is expanded.

v_call: TRBV18
j_call: TRBJ2-1
clone_size: .
d_call: .
cdr3_aa: CASSPPERIRGGEQFF
cdr3_nt: TGTGCCAGCTCACCACCGGAAAGAATCAGGGGTGGTGAGCAGTTCTTC

v_call: TRBV28
j_call: TRBJ2-1
clone_size: once
d_call: TRBD2
cdr3_aa: CASSFRAGARVGSYNEQFF
cdr3_nt: TGTGCCAGCAGTTTTCGAGCGGGAGCCCGGGTAGGCTCCTACAATGAGCAGTTCTTC

v_call: TRBV3-1/TRBV3-2
j_call: TRBJ1-1
clone_size: .
d_call: .
cdr3_aa: CASSSEPRDTEAFF
cdr3_nt: TGTGCCAGCAGCTCAGAGCCGCGGGACACTGAAGCTTTCTTT

v_call: TRBV7-9
j_call: TRBJ2-7
clone_size: .
d_call: .
cdr3_aa: CASSLSAGTAQAHEQYF
cdr3_nt: TGTGCCAGCAGCCTCTCGGCCGGGACTGCCCAAGCCCACGAGCAGTACTTC

v_call: TRBV3-1/TRBV3-2
j_call: TRBJ2-3
clone_size: .
d_call: TRBD2
cdr3_aa: CASSQGLAGTDTQYF
cdr3_nt: TGTGCCAGCAGCCAGGGACTAGCGGGTACAGATACGCAGTATTTT

v_call: TRBV6-5
j_call: TRBJ2-1
clone_size: .
d_call: TRBD2
cdr3_aa: CASSPRTSPLQEQFF
cdr3_nt: TGTGCCAGCAGCCCCAGGACTAGCCCCCTACAAGAGCAGTTCTTC

v_call: TRBV19
j_call: TRBJ1-5
clone_size: once
d_call: .
cdr3_aa: CASSIGRQVRYSNQPQHF
cdr3_nt: TGTGCCAGTAGTATAGGTCGACAGGTCCGATATAGCAATCAGCCCCAGCATTTT

v_call: TRBV6-6
j_call: TRBJ1-4
clone_size: few
d_call: .
cdr3_aa: CASSFQGQANEKLFF
cdr3_nt: TGTGCCAGCAGTTTTCAGGGGCAGGCTAATGAAAAACTGTTTTTT

v_call: TRBV5-1
j_call: TRBJ1-1
clone_size: .
d_call: TRBD1
cdr3_aa: CASSLAGTARNTEAFF
cdr3_nt: TGCGCCAGCAGCTTGGCCGGGACAGCCCGGAACACTGAAGCTTTCTTT

v_call: TRBV5-1
j_call: TRBJ1-1
clone_size: few
d_call: .
cdr3_aa: CASSLESAEEAFF
cdr3_nt: TGCGCCAGCAGCTTGGAGTCTGCTGAGGAAGCTTTCTTT